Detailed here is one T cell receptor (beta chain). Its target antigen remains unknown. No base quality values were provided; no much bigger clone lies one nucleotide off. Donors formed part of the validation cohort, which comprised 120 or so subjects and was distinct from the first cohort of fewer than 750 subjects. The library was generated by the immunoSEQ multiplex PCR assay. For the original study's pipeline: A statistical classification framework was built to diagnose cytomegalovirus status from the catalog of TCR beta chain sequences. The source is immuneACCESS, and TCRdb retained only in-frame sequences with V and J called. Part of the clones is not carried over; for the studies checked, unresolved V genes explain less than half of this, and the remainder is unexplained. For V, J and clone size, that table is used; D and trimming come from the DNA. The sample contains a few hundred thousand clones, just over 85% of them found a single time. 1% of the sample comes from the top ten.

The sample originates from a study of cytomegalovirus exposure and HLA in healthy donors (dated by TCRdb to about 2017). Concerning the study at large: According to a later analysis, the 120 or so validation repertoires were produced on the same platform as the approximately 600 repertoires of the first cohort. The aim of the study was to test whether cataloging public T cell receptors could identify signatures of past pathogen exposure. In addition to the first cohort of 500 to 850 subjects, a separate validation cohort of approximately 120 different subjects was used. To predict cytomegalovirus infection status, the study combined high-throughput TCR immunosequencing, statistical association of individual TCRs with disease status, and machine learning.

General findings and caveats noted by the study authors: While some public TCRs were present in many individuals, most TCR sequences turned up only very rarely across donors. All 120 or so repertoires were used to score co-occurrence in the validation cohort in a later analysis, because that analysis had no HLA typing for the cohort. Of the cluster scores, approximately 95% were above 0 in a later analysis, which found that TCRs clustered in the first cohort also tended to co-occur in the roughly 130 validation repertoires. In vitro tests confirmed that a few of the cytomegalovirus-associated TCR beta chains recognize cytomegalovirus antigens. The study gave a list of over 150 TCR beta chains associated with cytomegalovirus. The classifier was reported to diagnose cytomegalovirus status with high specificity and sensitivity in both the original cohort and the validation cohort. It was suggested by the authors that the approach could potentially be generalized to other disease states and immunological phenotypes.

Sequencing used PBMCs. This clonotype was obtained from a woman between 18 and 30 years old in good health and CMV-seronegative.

In nucleotide form, the sequence is TGCGCCAGCAGCTTGGCAGGGGAAGGTCACGAGCAGTACTTC. It translates as CASSLAGEGHEQYF. This chain is built from TRBV5-1 and TRBJ2-7; perhaps TRBD1 is the D gene, with 6 bases matching. The CDR1 and CDR2 encoded by the germline V gene are SGHRS and YFSETQ. The CDR3 starts with the cysteine, ends with the phenylalanine, and has 14 residues. The kept DNA is CDR3 alone, 42 bases in frame from the first base. V is clipped by 0 bases and J by 5 bases, and the sequence between their germline boundaries is 12 bases long.